Following are 10 T cell receptor beta chains from one sample sequenced in a study of blood T cell repertoires in COVID-19. Produced via immunoSEQ multiplex PCR; TCRdb's table is partial and in-frame only. The sample shows some 380,000 clones, over 75% of them seen only once. The specimen was PBMCs or T cells enriched from blood (not recorded which). The receptors here all came from a man aged 30 to 39 who had recovered from COVID-19.

This clone showed up just once. V usage is TRBV2 and J usage is TRBJ2-1, with 7 bases fitting TRBD1. Germline CDR1 and CDR2: SNHLY and FYNNEI. This CDR3 contains 16 residues. J lost 0 bases, V lost 4 bases, and 6 bases had no gene match. This CDR3 reads CASSVVRDSSYNEQFF. CDR3 DNA: TGTGCCAGCAGTGTTGTTCGGGACAGCTCCTACAATGAGCAGTTCTTC.

The rearrangement links TRBV5-1 to TRBJ2-5; 9 bases line up with TRBD1. With 0 bases clipped from V and 3 bases from J, the junction kept 6 bases outside the gene matches. The CDR3 covers 16 residues. Germline assignment: CDR1 SGHRS and CDR2 YFSETQ. CDR3 nucleotides: TGCGCCAGCAGCTTGGCACCGGGACAGGGTGAAGAGACCCAGTACTTC. Protein sequence: CASSLAPGQGEETQYF.

At least ten counts were recorded for this clone. The V and J genes are TRBV11-2 and TRBJ2-2, with TRBD2 as a possible D gene (6 bases). This CDR3 comprises 15 residues. With 2 bases removed from V and 7 bases from J, the gap between germline ends came to 14 bases. Per the germline V gene, CDR1 is SGHAT and CDR2 is FQNNGV. CDR3 loop: CASSLTPAGNGELFF. The CDR3 DNA sequence: TGTGCCAGCAGCTTAACCCCGGCGGGGAACGGGGAGCTGTTTTTT.

The V call is TRBV3-1 (or the pseudogene TRBV3-2), the J call TRBJ1-3, with 12 bases fitting TRBD1. Germline CDR1 LGHDT, CDR2 YNNKEL (reference sequence). This CDR3 is built from 17 residues. The V segment lost 0 bases and the J segment 3 bases; nucleotides outside the gene matches: 3. CDR3 DNA sequence: TGTGCCAGCAGCCAAGATCGGGACAGGGGGCTTGGAAACACCATATATTTT. As protein: CASSQDRDRGLGNTIYF.

This clone was found a few times. V is TRBV11-2 and J is TRBJ1-3, with D unresolved. Trimming left V 4 bases short and J 4 bases short, with 8 bases between. Germline V gene data show CDR1 as SGHAT and CDR2 as FQNNGV. This CDR3 spans 13 amino acids. The DNA for the CDR3 is TGTGCCAGCAGCTCCGGTAAAGGAAACACCATATATTTT. It encodes CASSSGKGNTIYF.

This rearrangement joins TRBV4-3 to TRBJ1-1; D possibly corresponds to TRBD1 (6 bases). The CDR3 is 15 amino acids. CDR1 LGHNA and CDR2 YSLEER come from the germline V gene. V lost 2 bases and J lost 1, with 11 bases in between. The CDR3 loop reads CASSQYGTSNTEAFF. The CDR3 DNA follows: TGCGCCAGCAGCCAATACGGGACATCGAACACTGAAGCTTTCTTT.

The chain has TRBV4-3 and TRBJ2-7, with TRBD1 as a possible D gene (5 bases). From germline, CDR1 is LGHNA and CDR2 YSLEER. V lost 2 bases and J lost 6, with 14 bases in between. This CDR3 is 14 amino acids long. CDR3 coding DNA: TGCGCCAGCAGCCAACAGGGTATTGTCTCCGAGCAGTACTTC. It codes for CASSQQGIVSEQYF.

This chain links TRBV4-1 with TRBJ2-7, with a possible D match to TRBD1 (6 bases). CDR1 and CDR2 from the germline V gene are MGHRA and YSYEKL. The CDR3 is made up of 14 amino acids. Trimming pared 3 bases from V and 6 bases from J, leaving 15 bases between. Here the CDR3 reads CASSHAQQGFEQYF. CDR3 coding DNA: TGCGCCAGCAGCCACGCTCAGCAGGGGTTCGAGCAGTACTTC.

The chain uses TRBV29-1 and TRBJ2-7; tentative D call: TRBD1 (7 bases). CDR1 SQVTM and CDR2 ANQGSEA come from the germline V gene. Between the trimmed V and J ends, which lost 1 base and 2 bases, there was a span of 18 bases. There are 16 residues in the CDR3. The CDR3 region is CSVEGDSGTVTYEQYF. DNA for the CDR3: TGCAGCGTTGAAGGGGACTCCGGGACAGTCACCTACGAGCAGTACTTC.

The rearrangement uses TRBV5-4 and TRBJ1-2; D perhaps matches TRBD1 (6 bases). This CDR3 spans 14 amino acids. The V gene lost 0 bases and the J gene lost 4 bases, with 10 bases spanning the gap. The germline CDR1 and CDR2 sequences are SGHNT and YYREEE (reference sequence). CDR3 in amino acids: CASSLVGQSYGYTF. CDR3 DNA: TGTGCCAGCAGCTTGGTAGGACAGAGCTATGGCTACACCTTC.